This TCR beta chain was sequenced in a study of CD8 T cells in ankylosing spondylitis. Overall study results and limits: A TCR beta motif made of 7 to 9 highly homologous variants seemed typical of ankylosing spondylitis blood.

In the case of this clonotype: Its antigen remains unidentified.

Between the trimmed V and J ends, which lost 1 base and 4 bases, there was a span of 11 bases. This CDR3 has 14 residues. The V gene's germline CDR1 is SGHRS and CDR2 YFSETQ. TCRdb reanalysed the 5' RACE reads using MiXCR and keeps one entry per CDR3 protein. The sample contains 350,000 to 550,000 distinct CDR3 sequences, roughly 26% of which appear only once. The rearrangement uses TRBV5-1 and TRBJ1-2; D gene unclear. The sequence was collected from a male donor with ankylosing spondylitis. The sample was blood, either unsorted or a sorted T cell fraction (not recorded which). The CDR3 nucleotides are TGCGCCAGCAGCTTGTTCGACACCTCCTATGGCTACACCTTC. Its protein product is CASSLFDTSYGYTF.